Each of the 30 T cell receptor beta chains below was sequenced from the same sample in a study of blood T cell repertoires in COVID-19. Method: immunoSEQ multiplex PCR; TCRdb's copy keeps in-frame clones and lacks some. Here the sample spans just over 300,000 clones, about nine tenths being singletons. The sequenced sample was PBMCs or T cells enriched from blood (not recorded which). These receptor sequences come from a man aged 30 to 39 who had recovered from COVID-19.

This chain connects TRBV6-4 to TRBJ1-2; 9 bases are a match to TRBD1. From germline, CDR1 is MRHNA and CDR2 SNTAGT. The length of the CDR3 is 14 residues. After removal of 10 bases from V and 4 bases from J, the junction contained 10 bases not matched to a gene. The CDR3 DNA follows: TGTGCCAACCAGGATCGGACAGGGGCCTATGGCTACACCTTC. Translating gives CANQDRTGAYGYTF.

The rearrangement uses TRBV5-6 and TRBJ1-4; maybe TRBD1 (6 bases). This CDR3 has 15 residues. The germline gives CDR1 SGHDT, CDR2 YYEEEE. V was pared by 3 bases and J by 6 bases, with 15 bases between. DNA of the CDR3: TGTGCCAGCAGCTCTCCGGGACACCTCGATGAAAAACTGTTTTTT. This codes for CASSSPGHLDEKLFF.

With regard to this clone: Other DNA sequences in this specimen translate into the identical CDR3. This CDR3 is CASSLGGSPLHF. The CDR3 DNA reads as TGTGCCAGCAGTCTCGGTGGTTCACCCCTCCACTTT. The genes are TRBV27 and TRBJ1-6; D unclear. From germline, CDR1 is MNHEY and CDR2 SMNVEV (reference sequence). With 5 bases removed from V and 9 bases from J, the gap between germline ends came to 8 bases. This CDR3 has 12 amino acids.

The chain uses TRBV4-1 and TRBJ1-4; D remains ambiguous. The CDR3 consists of 18 residues. Deletions cut 0 bases from V and 0 bases from J, with 14 bases between. Germline V gene lookup returns CDR1 MGHRA and CDR2 YSYEKL. The CDR3 DNA follows: TGCGCCAGCAGCCAAGATATGTTTGTCGAGGCAACTAATGAAAAACTGTTTTTT. It is translated as CASSQDMFVEATNEKLFF.

This sequence joins TRBV7-9 and TRBJ2-4; possible D gene TRBD1, 5 bases. V lost 5 bases and J 0 bases, leaving 23 bases between the germline ends. From germline, CDR1 is SEHNR and CDR2 FQNEAQ (reference sequence). The CDR3 is 19 amino acids. CDR3 protein: CASSPGQERRQGAKNIQYF. CDR3 in DNA: TGTGCCAGCAGCCCCGGTCAGGAGAGAAGGCAGGGAGCCAAAAACATTCAGTACTTC.

The table lists this clone with a count of one. The chain carries TRBV14 and TRBJ1-1; D remains ambiguous. V dropped 6 bases and J dropped 9 bases, with 11 bases sitting between them. Germline-derived CDR1 and CDR2 are SGHDN and FVKESK. This CDR3 spans 11 amino acids. CDR3: CASSAGGQAFF. The CDR3 DNA is TGTGCCAGCAGTGCCGGAGGTCAAGCTTTCTTT.

This rearrangement joins TRBV27 to TRBJ1-1, with D possibly being TRBD1 (6 bases). The germline V and J ends were trimmed by 6 bases and 4 bases, with 12 bases remaining between them. Germline assignment: CDR1 MNHEY and CDR2 SMNVEV (reference sequence). The CDR3 consists of 13 residues. The CDR3 here is CASSGTGTTEAFF. CDR3 in DNA: TGTGCCAGCAGCGGTACAGGGACCACTGAAGCTTTCTTT.

The chain joins TRBV20-1 to TRBJ2-1, with D perhaps TRBD2 (6 bases). CDR1 and CDR2 (germline): DFQATT, SNEGSKA (reference sequence). This CDR3 contains 11 residues. Trimming removed 4 bases at V and 13 bases at J, with 14 bases between. This CDR3 is CSAKTGSRQFF. CDR3 in DNA: TGCAGTGCTAAGACCGGGAGTCGACAGTTCTTC.

V is TRBV10-1 and J is TRBJ2-1, with 7 bases that match TRBD2. Germline V gives CDR1 WNHNN, CDR2 SYGVQD (reference sequence). J gave up 4 bases and V 8 bases, and 5 bases lay outside the gene matches. The CDR3 contains 13 residues. The CDR3 loop reads CASALGGYNEQFF. CDR3 DNA: TGCGCCAGCGCCCTCGGGGGGTACAATGAGCAGTTCTTC.

This clone was detected a few times. The rearrangement joins TRBV9 to TRBJ2-3; D is undetermined. The CDR3 runs 11 residues. The germline V and J ends were trimmed by 3 bases and 5 bases, with 4 bases remaining between them. CDR1 SGDLS and CDR2 YYNGEE come from the germline V gene. As DNA, the CDR3 is TGTGCCAGCAGCGAGCTAGATACGCAGTATTTT. Translated, it gives CASSELDTQYF.

V usage is TRBV5-1 and J usage is TRBJ2-1, with TRBD2 matching over 7 bases. Germline CDR1 is SGHRS and CDR2 is YFSETQ. The CDR3 is made up of 16 amino acids. V lost 4 bases to trimming and J lost 0 bases; unmatched junction nucleotides: 7. CDR3 sequence (DNA): TGCGCCAGCAGCACGGGAGCGGGGCCCTCCTACAATGAGCAGTTCTTC. The encoded protein is CASSTGAGPSYNEQFF.

The V gene is TRBV18, the J gene TRBJ2-3, with 8 bases lining up with TRBD2. Germline V gives CDR1 KGHSH, CDR2 LQKENI. With 5 bases clipped from V and 2 bases from J, the junction kept 12 bases outside the gene matches. This CDR3 spans 17 amino acids. CDR3 in amino acids: CASSSRGGTPVTDTQYF. CDR3 in DNA: TGTGCCAGCTCATCACGCGGGGGGACCCCGGTCACAGATACGCAGTATTTT.

The chain employs TRBV5-1 and TRBJ2-2, with 8 bases aligning to TRBD2. The germline V gene has CDR1 SGHRS and CDR2 YFSETQ. The trim removed 9 bases at V and 5 bases at J, leaving 9 bases unmatched. The CDR3 sequence is 14 residues long. CDR3 sequence: CATSSGRHTGELFF. In nucleotides, the CDR3 is TGCGCCACCTCAAGCGGGAGACATACCGGGGAGCTGTTTTTT. Combining the CDR3 with reference TRBV5-1 and TRBJ2-2 gives the whole variable domain KAGVTQTPRYLIKTRGQQVTLSCSPISGHRSVSWYQQTPGQGLQFLFEYFSETQRNKGNFPGRFSGRQFSNSRSEMNVSTLELGDSALYLCATSSGRHTGELFFGEGSRLTVL.

The chain has TRBV28 and TRBJ2-3, with 7 bases that match TRBD2. Germline trimming cut 2 bases from V and 1 base from J; bases unmatched to any gene: 3. The germline V gene encodes CDR1 MDHEN and CDR2 SYDVKM. CDR3 length equals 15 residues. CDR3 in DNA: TGTGCCAGCAGTTTAAGCGGGGCCCGCACAGATACGCAGTATTTT. It translates to CASSLSGARTDTQYF.

The chain couples TRBV27 to TRBJ1-6; D is undetermined. Germline CDR1 is MNHEY and CDR2 is SMNVEV (reference sequence). V lost 2 bases to trimming and J lost 7 bases, with 12 bases between them. CDR3 length equals 15 residues. CDR3 amino acids: CASSLLSRANSPLHF. Here the CDR3 DNA reads TGTGCCAGCAGTTTACTAAGCCGAGCAAATTCACCCCTCCACTTT.

The gene calls are TRBV2 and TRBJ2-1; 7 bases align to TRBD1. CDR3 length equals 13 residues. J gave up 4 bases and V 8 bases, and 5 bases lay outside the gene matches. Germline CDR1 and CDR2: SNHLY and FYNNEI. The CDR3 sequence: CASGRQGYNEQFF. The CDR3 nucleotides read TGTGCCAGCGGGAGACAGGGTTACAATGAGCAGTTCTTC. Based on the CDR3 plus reference TRBV2 and TRBJ2-1, the full variable domain is EPEVTQTPSHQVTQMGQEVILRCVPISNHLYFYWYRQILGQKVEFLVSFYNNEISEKSEIFDDQFSVERPDGSNFTLKIRSTKLEDSAMYFCASGRQGYNEQFFGPGTRLTVL.

This chain uses TRBV6-5 with TRBJ1-1; D unclear. Germline CDR1 reads MNHEY; CDR2 reads SVGAGI. The CDR3 spans 15 residues. V lost 0 bases and J 4 bases, leaving 12 bases between the germline ends. CDR3 DNA: TGTGCCAGCAGTTACTCGCCGGTTTGGGCCACTGAAGCTTTCTTT. Translation gives CASSYSPVWATEAFF.

This clone was observed a few times. The chain employs TRBV27 and TRBJ1-2, with D unresolved. The CDR3 totals 13 residues. The germline V gene encodes CDR1 MNHEY and CDR2 SMNVEV (reference sequence). V lost 0 bases and J 4 bases, leaving 6 bases between the germline ends. The CDR3 DNA reads TGTGCCAGCAGTTTATCGATCGGCTATGGCTACACCTTC. Translating gives CASSLSIGYGYTF.

J is TRBJ2-2 and V is TRBV2; 13 bases line up with TRBD2. Losses at the gene ends were 3 bases for V and 6 bases for J; bases not matched to a gene: 10. Germline loops: CDR1 SNHLY, CDR2 FYNNEI. The CDR3 consists of 18 residues. DNA for the CDR3: TGTGCCAGCAGTGATCCCCGACTAGCGGGAGGTATGGCCGGGGAGCTGTTTTTT. Translated: CASSDPRLAGGMAGELFF.

The V and J genes are TRBV19 and TRBJ1-5; a possible D gene is TRBD1 (5 bases). Trimming pared 6 bases from V and 2 bases from J, leaving 14 bases between. This CDR3 contains 15 residues. CDR1 is LNHDA and CDR2 is SQIVND in the germline V gene (reference sequence). The CDR3 is CASRSTTRGNQPQHF. The CDR3 nucleotides read TGTGCCAGTAGGAGTACCACCAGGGGCAATCAGCCCCAGCATTTT.

There are a few counts of this clone. The chain has TRBV6-5 and TRBJ2-2, with TRBD1 as a possible D gene (6 bases). CDR3 length: 15 amino acids. Germline V gene sequence: CDR1 MNHEY, CDR2 SVGAGI. V was trimmed by 6 bases and J by 0 bases, leaving 11 bases between them. The CDR3 sequence: CASSQRDTNTGELFF. As DNA, the CDR3 is TGTGCCAGCAGCCAACGGGACACGAACACCGGGGAGCTGTTTTTT.

The chain carries TRBV5-1 and TRBJ2-2; no reliable D call. CDR3 length equals 14 residues. V was trimmed by 0 bases and J by 3 bases, leaving 6 bases between them. Germline CDR1 SGHRS, CDR2 YFSETQ. The CDR3 spells CASSLAPDTGELFF. The CDR3 DNA is TGCGCCAGCAGCTTGGCCCCAGACACCGGGGAGCTGTTTTTT.

The CDR3 loop is CAWGEGRTGELFF. CDR3 coding DNA: TGTGCCTGGGGGGAGGGTAGAACCGGGGAGCTGTTTTTT. V usage is TRBV30 and J usage is TRBJ2-2, with TRBD2 matching 7 bases. Per germline, CDR1 GTSNPN and CDR2 SVGIG (reference sequence). V gave up 5 bases and J gave up 5 bases; unmatched junction bases: 5. This CDR3 contains 13 residues. Full variable domain (remainder filled in from reference TRBV30 and TRBJ2-2): SQTIHQWPATLVQPVGSPLSLECTVEGTSNPNLYWYRQAAGRGLQLLFYSVGIGQISSEVPQNLSASRPQDRQFILSSKKLLLSDSGFYLCAWGEGRTGELFFGEGSRLTVL.

The genes are TRBV5-5 and TRBJ1-1, with TRBD1 matching 10 bases. CDR1 SGHKS and CDR2 YYEKEE come from the germline V gene (reference sequence). J gave up 0 bases and V 0 bases, and 5 bases lay outside the gene matches. The CDR3 is 17 amino acids. CDR3 DNA sequence: TGTGCCAGCAGCTTGGTCCCGACAGGGGGCATGAACACTGAAGCTTTCTTT. Protein product: CASSLVPTGGMNTEAFF.

This clone was counted a single time. The chain employs TRBV6-5 and TRBJ1-4, with 7 bases matching TRBD1. Trimming at V came to 6 bases and at J to 8 bases, leaving 12 bases not matched to a gene. CDR1 is MNHEY and CDR2 is SVGAGI in the germline V gene. The CDR3 is made up of 15 amino acids. As DNA, the CDR3 is TGTGCCAGCAGCCGATCTGGACAGGTGGCAGAAAAACTGTTTTTT. This encodes CASSRSGQVAEKLFF.

The chain is built from TRBV27 and TRBJ1-2; 8 bases agree with TRBD1. Losses at the gene ends were 2 bases for V and 7 bases for J; bases not matched to a gene: 24. Germline V CDR1 and CDR2: MNHEY, SMNVEV (reference sequence). The CDR3 loop spans 20 amino acids. CDR3 DNA sequence: TGTGCCAGCAGTTTAAGCCTCGGTAGGCCCGGGATCGGACAGGGCGGTGGCTACACCTTC. It specifies CASSLSLGRPGIGQGGGYTF.

This sequence joins TRBV6-5 and TRBJ1-4; D is uncertain. Between the trimmed V and J ends, which lost 1 base and 5 bases, there was a span of 8 bases. This CDR3 region has 14 residues. Germline CDR1 and CDR2: MNHEY and SVGAGI. CDR3: CASSYWRGNEKLFF. CDR3 DNA sequence: TGTGCCAGCAGTTACTGGCGAGGAAATGAAAAACTGTTTTTT.

V and J are TRBV27 and TRBJ1-2; D uncertain. Germline V gene sequence: CDR1 MNHEY, CDR2 SMNVEV (reference sequence). V was shortened by 3 bases and J by 2 bases, with 7 bases between the two germline ends. The CDR3 is 13 amino acids. The CDR3, as DNA: TGTGCCAGCAGTTTTAACACCAACTATGGCTACACCTTC. Protein product: CASSFNTNYGYTF.

The chain uses TRBV29-1 and TRBJ2-2; a possible D gene is TRBD1 (6 bases). The CDR3 is 16 residues long. Deletions cut 4 bases from V and 2 bases from J, with 17 bases between. CDR1 is SQVTM and CDR2 is ANQGSEA in the germline V gene. The CDR3 loop is CSVVPDRRKNTGELFF. The CDR3 DNA reads as TGCAGCGTTGTCCCCGACAGGCGGAAAAACACCGGGGAGCTGTTTTTT.

This rearrangement joins TRBV28 to TRBJ1-4, with TRBD1 identical over 9 bases. The V gene end was trimmed by 5 bases and the J gene end by 8 bases; junction bases not matched to a gene: 12. Germline values: CDR1 MDHEN, CDR2 SYDVKM. The length of the CDR3 is 16 residues. The CDR3 sequence: CASSPGDRVLLEKLFF. CDR3 coding DNA: TGTGCCAGCAGTCCGGGGGACAGGGTGCTTTTAGAAAAACTGTTTTTT.